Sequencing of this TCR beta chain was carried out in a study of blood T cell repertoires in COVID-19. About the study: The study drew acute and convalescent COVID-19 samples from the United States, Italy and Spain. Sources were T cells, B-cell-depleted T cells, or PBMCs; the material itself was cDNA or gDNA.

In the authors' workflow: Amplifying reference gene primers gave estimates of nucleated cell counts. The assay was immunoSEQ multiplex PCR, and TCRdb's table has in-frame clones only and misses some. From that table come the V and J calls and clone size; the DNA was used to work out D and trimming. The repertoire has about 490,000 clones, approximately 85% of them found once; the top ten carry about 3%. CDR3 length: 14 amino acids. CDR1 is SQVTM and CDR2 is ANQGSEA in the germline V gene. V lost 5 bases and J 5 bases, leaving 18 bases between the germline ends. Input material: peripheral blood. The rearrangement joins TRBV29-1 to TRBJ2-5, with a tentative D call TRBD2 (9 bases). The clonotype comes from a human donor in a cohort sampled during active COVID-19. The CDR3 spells CSVTRGLAGETQYF. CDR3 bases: TGCAGCGTTACCAGGGGGCTAGCGGGGGAGACCCAGTACTTC. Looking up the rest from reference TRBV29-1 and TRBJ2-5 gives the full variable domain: SAVISQKPSRDICQRGTSLTIQCQVDSQVTMMFWYRQQPGQSLTLIATANQGSEATYESGFVIDKFPISRPNLTFSTLTVSNMSPEDSSIYLCSVTRGLAGETQYFGPGTRLLVL.